These 13 T cell receptor beta chains share one sample of origin, sequenced in a study of cytomegalovirus exposure and HLA in healthy donors (dated by TCRdb to about 2017). Library preparation employed the immunoSEQ multiplex PCR assay. A mixture of 60 forward primers for TCR Vbeta segments and 13 reverse primers for TCR Jbeta segments was used in the multiplex PCR. TCRdb provides this immuneACCESS table in a form limited to in-frame rearrangements. Some clones are lacking; in checked studies, under half of them reflect an unresolved V gene, and why the rest are absent is not known. A total of about 180,000 clones appear in this sample, around 82% of them only once. In total, the top ten clones hold about 2.5% of the sample. Sequencing was performed on PBMCs. The receptors were sampled from a young woman in good health and CMV-seropositive.

The rearrangement joins TRBV19 to TRBJ1-2; no clear D gene. CDR1 is LNHDA, CDR2 SQIVND, per germline (reference sequence). V dropped 7 bases and J dropped 1 base, with 13 bases sitting between them. The CDR3 is 14 amino acids. CDR3 region: CASNPLQLNYGYTF. CDR3 DNA: TGTGCCAGTAACCCCTTACAGCTTAACTATGGCTACACCTTC.

The chain recombines TRBV7-8 with TRBJ1-5; D call uncertain. CDR3 length: 15 amino acids. In germline, CDR1 is SGHVS, CDR2 FQNEAQ. Trimming took 4 bases from V and 6 from J, leaving 16 bases between them. The CDR3 loop reads CASSSKTLRGQPQHF. The DNA of the CDR3 is TGTGCCAGCAGCTCGAAAACCCTCCGGGGTCAGCCCCAGCATTTT.

The chain links TRBV5-1 to TRBJ1-3; 7 bases line up with TRBD1. The CDR3 runs to 15 residues. With V trimmed by 3 bases and J by 4 bases, 7 bases remained unmatched. In germline, CDR1 is SGHRS, CDR2 YFSETQ. The CDR3 DNA is TGCGCCAGCAGCTCCCGGACAGGAGGCGGAAACACCATATATTTT. Amino acids: CASSSRTGGGNTIYF.

The chain joins TRBV28 to TRBJ2-3; TRBD2 might be the D (6 bases). The length of the CDR3 is 14 residues. V lost 7 bases and J lost 3, with 14 bases in between. Per germline, CDR1 MDHEN and CDR2 SYDVKM. CDR3 coding DNA: TGTGCCAGCACCGGGGCGGGGTATACAGATACGCAGTATTTT. Translating gives CASTGAGYTDTQYF.

The V call is TRBV29-1, the J call TRBJ2-1; 12 bases line up with TRBD2. The V gene's germline CDR1 is SQVTM and CDR2 ANQGSEA. J was trimmed by 12 bases and V by 7 bases; bases with no gene match: 13. The CDR3 runs 14 residues. The CDR3 nucleotides read TGCAGCGCTGAGGGACTAGCGGGCCACCGGGGGCAGTTCTTC. It is translated as CSAEGLAGHRGQFF.

A few counts support this clone. This chain links TRBV11-3 with TRBJ2-5; 9 nucleotides match TRBD1. The junction had 6 bases not matched to a gene; V was cut back by 3 bases and J by 4 bases. CDR1 is SGHNT, CDR2 YENEEA, per germline. This CDR3 has 15 amino acids. CDR3 coding DNA: TGTGCCAGCAGCTTGAGAAGGACAGGGGTAGAGACCCAGTACTTC. Residues: CASSLRRTGVETQYF.

This clone was seen a single time. The chain joins TRBV28 to TRBJ2-5, with 9 bases matching TRBD2. This CDR3 spans 17 amino acids. The trim removed 6 bases at V and 5 bases at J, leaving 16 bases unmatched. Germline V gene data show CDR1 as MDHEN and CDR2 as SYDVKM. The CDR3 region is CASSSPGTSYLGETQYF. As DNA, the CDR3 is TGTGCCAGCAGCTCACCCGGGACTAGCTACTTGGGGGAGACCCAGTACTTC.

CDR3 sequence: CASSLFEASSGYEQYF. DNA of the CDR3: TGTGCCAGCTCACTCTTCGAAGCCTCTTCGGGTTACGAGCAGTACTTC. V is TRBV18 and J is TRBJ2-7; D is ambiguous. The CDR3 loop spans 16 amino acids. Germline V gene data show CDR1 as KGHSH and CDR2 as LQKENI. Trimming took 4 bases from V and 4 from J, leaving 20 bases between them.

This clone was detected only a few times. The V and J genes are TRBV18 and TRBJ2-2; TRBD2 agrees at 7 bases. CDR3 length: 13 amino acids. V shed 6 bases, J shed 6 bases, and the junction held 4 bases outside the gene matches. Germline CDR1 reads KGHSH; CDR2 reads LQKENI. CDR3 nucleotide sequence: TGTGCCAGCTCGCCTAGCGGTTCCGGGGAGCTGTTTTTT. Translation: CASSPSGSGELFF.

The chain combines TRBV4-3 with TRBJ2-3; 9 bases align to TRBD2. This CDR3 comprises 16 residues. Trimming cost V 4 bases and J 4 bases; bases outside gene matches: 9. CDR1 is LGHNA, CDR2 YSLEER, per germline. The CDR3 nucleotides are TGCGCCAGCAGCCCCGGGCGAGCGGGGGGTTCAGATACGCAGTATTTT. Encoded protein: CASSPGRAGGSDTQYF.

The chain recombines TRBV10-1 with TRBJ2-7; D uncertain. Trimming shortened V by 6 bases and J by 7 bases, and 16 bases separated the two germline ends. The CDR3 loop spans 13 amino acids. CDR1 and CDR2 (germline): WNHNN, SYGVQD (reference sequence). Written as DNA, the CDR3 is TGCGCCAGCAGCCCCGGAAACTTGAGGGAGCAGTACTTC. Its protein is CASSPGNLREQYF.

The chain carries TRBV28 and TRBJ1-2; 7 nucleotides align to TRBD1. Germline CDR1 and CDR2: MDHEN and SYDVKM. J gave up 3 bases and V 5 bases, and 6 bases lay outside the gene matches. This CDR3 comprises 14 residues. The CDR3: CASSRQGSHYGYTF. CDR3 nucleotide sequence: TGTGCCAGCAGTCGACAGGGCTCTCACTATGGCTACACCTTC.

This clone has just one count. The rearrangement uses TRBV7-9 and TRBJ2-7; 7 bases are shared with TRBD2. In germline, CDR1 is SEHNR, CDR2 FQNEAQ (reference sequence). The CDR3 runs 17 residues. V lost 0 bases and J lost 1; bases outside the gene matches: 9. The CDR3 nucleotides read TGTGCCAGCAGCTTAGCTCGAACGAGCGGGGTTTCCTACGAGCAGTACTTC. Its translation: CASSLARTSGVSYEQYF.